This TCR beta chain was captured by sequencing in a study of blood T cell repertoires in COVID-19. The overall study: Italy, Spain and the United States were the sources of the convalescent and acute COVID-19 samples. Sample material is recorded as cDNA or gDNA derived from T cells, B-cell-depleted T cells, or PBMCs.

The V gene lost 5 bases and the J gene lost 0 bases, with 8 bases spanning the gap. CDR3 length: 14 amino acids. From germline, CDR1 is MDHEN and CDR2 SYDVKM. Under the authors' procedure: Quantification of nucleated cells was approximated via reference gene primer amplification. TCRdb's copy holds only in-frame clones and misses some; the assay was immunoSEQ multiplex PCR. V and J calls and clone size are given by that table; D and trimming were obtained from the DNA. The sample lists fewer than 150,000 clones; approximately 79% were seen once. Specimen: peripheral blood. The clonotype originates from a middle-aged man with acute or convalescent COVID-19. The chain employs TRBV28 and TRBJ1-5; the D gene is possibly TRBD1 (6 bases). The CDR3 reads CASSQGGSNQPQHF. CDR3 coding DNA: TGTGCCAGCAGTCAAGGGGGTAGCAATCAGCCCCAGCATTTT.